The 30 T cell receptor beta chains reported below all come from one sample, sequenced in a study of a mutant IDH1 vaccine in newly diagnosed glioma. Their antigens remain unidentified. Time point reported: week 11, during vaccination. Vaccine doses each comprised 300 ug of mutant IDH1 20-mer peptide, with topical imiquimod. TCRdb's copy holds only in-frame clones and misses some; the assay was immunoSEQ multiplex PCR. The sample holds roughly 130,000 clones, 80% seen once. The material sequenced was PBMCs, taken from a glioma patient whose treatment included an IDH1 peptide vaccine. All receptors derive from a middle-aged man with glioma.

This clone appeared a single time. This chain uses TRBV9 with TRBJ1-3; D uncertain. The V gene's germline CDR1 is SGDLS and CDR2 YYNGEE. V was clipped by 0 bases and J by 4 bases, with 14 bases between them. The CDR3 spans 16 residues. The DNA for the CDR3 is TGTGCCAGCAGCGTAGCCCCGGTTGAGTGGGGAAACACCATATATTTT. It yields the protein CASSVAPVEWGNTIYF.

A remark on this clone: One end of the junction does not line up with germline, which may come from a read error. The chain recombines TRBV6-6 with TRBJ2-3; 9 bases are shared with TRBD1. The CDR3 runs 14 residues. Germline CDR1 MNHNY, CDR2 SVGAGI (reference sequence). As DNA, the CDR3 is TGTGCCAGCAGTTACTCCGAAGTAGGGACAGGGCAGGATTTT. Translating gives CASSYSEVGTGQDF.

The V gene is TRBV5-1, the J gene TRBJ1-5; D is perhaps TRBD1 (6 bases). Per the germline V gene, CDR1 is SGHRS and CDR2 is YFSETQ. V was shortened by 1 base and J by 4 bases, with 12 bases between the two germline ends. The CDR3 spans 15 residues. Here the CDR3 DNA reads TGCGCCAGCAGCTTGTCGCCCAGGGGTAATCAGCCCCAGCATTTT. This gives the protein CASSLSPRGNQPQHF.

This clone has only one observation. This chain uses TRBV6-4 with TRBJ1-5; D unclear. This CDR3 has 15 residues. The germline V gene has CDR1 MRHNA and CDR2 SNTAGT. V lost 10 bases and J lost 0, with 16 bases in between. The CDR3 DNA reads TGTGCCATAGGCCGGCTGGGTTATAGCAATCAGCCCCAGCATTTT. Amino acids: CAIGRLGYSNQPQHF.

This clone showed up just a few times. The genes are TRBV27 and TRBJ2-7, with 12 positions matching TRBD2. V lost 6 bases and J lost 9; bases outside the gene matches: 9. CDR3 size: 14 residues. Germline V gene lookup returns CDR1 MNHEY and CDR2 SMNVEV (reference sequence). In DNA, the CDR3 is TGTGCCAGCAGCGCCTTGGGACTAGCGGGCTCGCAGTACTTC. Translating gives CASSALGLAGSQYF.

A single count supports this clone. The V and J genes are TRBV5-1 and TRBJ1-1; D is undetermined. Per germline, CDR1 SGHRS and CDR2 YFSETQ. Trimming pared 1 base from V and 1 base from J, leaving 17 bases between. The CDR3 consists of 17 residues. CDR3 residues: CASSLTSRYRANTEAFF. CDR3 DNA: TGCGCCAGCAGCTTGACTTCCCGGTATAGGGCGAACACTGAAGCTTTCTTT.

The CDR3 loop reads CASSLDTEAFF. For the CDR3, the DNA is TGTGCCAGCAGCTTGGACACTGAAGCTTTCTTT. The rearrangement links TRBV13 to TRBJ1-1, with no clear D. Trimming took off 3 bases at V and 3 bases at J, with 2 bases between the two ends. Germline V CDR1 and CDR2: PRHDT, FYEKMQ (reference sequence). This CDR3 region has 11 residues.

This clone was recorded only once. V is TRBV18 and J is TRBJ1-5; TRBD1 matches 7 bases. There are 18 residues in the CDR3. V lost 1 base to trimming and J lost 0 bases; unmatched junction nucleotides: 9. The germline V gene has CDR1 KGHSH and CDR2 LQKENI. CDR3 DNA sequence: TGTGCCAGCTCACCACAAATCCGGGACAGCCCTAGCAATCAGCCCCAGCATTTT. It yields the protein CASSPQIRDSPSNQPQHF.

This clone was detected only a few times. The chain links TRBV14 to TRBJ2-7; TRBD1 aligns across 8 bases. The CDR3 extends over 15 amino acids. Germline V gene lookup returns CDR1 SGHDN and CDR2 FVKESK. Germline trimming cut 4 bases from V and 1 base from J; bases unmatched to any gene: 6. CDR3 amino acids: CASSRLWDRSYEQYF. The CDR3 bases are TGTGCCAGCAGCCGCTTGTGGGACAGGTCCTACGAGCAGTACTTC.

The V gene is TRBV7-2, the J gene TRBJ2-1, with 7 bases fitting TRBD1. Germline values: CDR1 SGHTA, CDR2 FQGNSA. The CDR3 totals 15 residues. The V segment lost 3 bases and the J segment 5 bases; nucleotides outside the gene matches: 7. The CDR3 region is CASSFLPGGDNEQFF. The CDR3 nucleotides are TGTGCCAGCAGCTTTCTTCCAGGGGGTGACAATGAGCAGTTCTTC.

The chain combines TRBV25-1 with TRBJ2-5; D remains ambiguous. CDR3 size: 15 residues. CDR1 and CDR2 from the germline V gene are MGHDK and SYGVNS. V lost 8 bases and J lost 0, with 16 bases in between. CDR3 sequence: CASYPPEADQETQYF. The DNA for the CDR3 is TGTGCCAGCTATCCCCCCGAGGCAGACCAAGAGACCCAGTACTTC.

The chain recombines TRBV5-1 with TRBJ2-3, with D possibly TRBD2 on 6 matching bases. CDR3 length: 16 residues. V lost 4 bases and J 4 bases, leaving 19 bases between the germline ends. Germline CDR1 SGHRS, CDR2 YFSETQ. CDR3 region: CASSPTARWGADTQYF. CDR3 DNA sequence: TGCGCCAGCAGCCCCACGGCAAGGTGGGGGGCAGATACGCAGTATTTT.

The J gene is TRBJ2-2, the V gene TRBV5-1, with 12 positions matching TRBD2. This CDR3 spans 19 amino acids. The ends lost 4 bases at V and 0 bases at J; junction bases unmatched: 10. Looked up from germline, CDR1 is SGHRS and CDR2 is YFSETQ. The CDR3 sequence: CASSPPRLAGASNTGELFF. The CDR3 nucleotides read TGCGCCAGCAGCCCTCCCCGACTAGCGGGGGCCTCGAACACCGGGGAGCTGTTTTTT.

V is TRBV25-1 and J is TRBJ1-5, with D perhaps matching TRBD1 (6 bases). The CDR3 is made up of 12 amino acids. Germline V gene data show CDR1 as MGHDK and CDR2 as SYGVNS. Trimming took 5 bases from V and 11 from J, leaving 13 bases between them. This CDR3 is CASSQGSGSQHF. CDR3 sequence (DNA): TGTGCCAGCAGTCAGGGGTCGGGGTCCCAGCATTTT.

This clone was counted once. The chain recombines TRBV7-2 with TRBJ2-7; 7 bases are shared with TRBD2. CDR3 length equals 15 residues. V gave up 1 base and J gave up 2 bases; unmatched junction bases: 5. Germline assignment: CDR1 SGHTA and CDR2 FQGNSA. The CDR3 reads CASSLGASGAYEQYF. The CDR3 nucleotides are TGTGCCAGCAGCTTAGGGGCTAGCGGCGCCTACGAGCAGTACTTC.

The chain carries TRBV11-3 and TRBJ2-3, with TRBD1 identical over 10 bases. After removal of 5 bases from V and 2 bases from J, the junction contained 7 bases not matched to a gene. Looked up from germline, CDR1 is SGHNT and CDR2 is YENEEA. The CDR3 contains 16 residues. As DNA, the CDR3 is TGTGCCAGCAGCCCCGGGGGACAGGGGTTCACAGATACGCAGTATTTT. This sequence encodes CASSPGGQGFTDTQYF.

The chain has TRBV10-1 and TRBJ2-5, with 10 bases that match TRBD2. The CDR3 length is 16 residues. CDR1 is WNHNN and CDR2 is SYGVQD in the germline V gene (reference sequence). With V trimmed by 0 bases and J by 2 bases, 3 bases remained unmatched. CDR3 amino acids: CASSESPSGGQETQYF. CDR3 nucleotide sequence: TGCGCCAGCAGTGAGTCACCTAGCGGGGGACAAGAGACCCAGTACTTC.

This chain connects TRBV7-2 to TRBJ2-2, with 7 bases aligning to TRBD2. With 4 bases clipped from V and 4 bases from J, the junction kept 3 bases outside the gene matches. The CDR3 runs to 14 residues. Looked up from germline, CDR1 is SGHTA and CDR2 is FQGNSA. The CDR3 spells CASSSGLVTGELFF. The CDR3 DNA follows: TGTGCCAGCAGCTCCGGACTAGTCACCGGGGAGCTGTTTTTT.

The V call is TRBV11-2, the J call TRBJ1-1, with TRBD1 matching over 9 bases. The CDR3 contains 14 residues. Per germline, CDR1 SGHAT and CDR2 FQNNGV. The J segment lost 4 bases and the V segment lost 5 bases, leaving 5 bases of the junction unmatched. CDR3 loop: CASSPVTGGTEAFF. In DNA form, the CDR3 reads TGTGCCAGCAGCCCGGTGACAGGGGGCACTGAAGCTTTCTTT.

V usage is TRBV18 and J usage is TRBJ1-5, with D possibly TRBD1 on 5 matching bases. The CDR3 spans 18 residues. Trimming pared 3 bases from V and 1 base from J, leaving 19 bases between. Germline values: CDR1 KGHSH, CDR2 LQKENI. The CDR3 DNA reads TGTGCCAGCTCACCCTTGAGGGACGGGCTTGGAAGCAATCAGCCCCAGCATTTT. It encodes CASSPLRDGLGSNQPQHF.

V is TRBV19 and J is TRBJ1-1; TRBD1 aligns across 10 bases. J gave up 5 bases and V 3 bases, and 3 bases lay outside the gene matches. The CDR3 loop spans 14 amino acids. Germline V gene lookup returns CDR1 LNHDA and CDR2 SQIVND (reference sequence). The CDR3 loop reads CASSMGQGWTEAFF. The CDR3 coding sequence is TGTGCCAGTAGTATGGGACAGGGGTGGACTGAAGCTTTCTTT.

The chain uses TRBV4-2 and TRBJ2-7; possibly TRBD1 for D (6 bases). This CDR3 comprises 17 residues. The germline gives CDR1 LGHNA, CDR2 YNFKEQ. The V end was cut by 0 bases, the J end by 3 bases, with 18 bases between. CDR3 nucleotide sequence: TGTGCCAGCAGCCAAGATCAGGGGATTCGGATTCTCTACGAGCAGTACTTC. Translating it yields CASSQDQGIRILYEQYF.

The chain combines TRBV7-2 with TRBJ2-3; 7 bases fit TRBD1. The CDR3 has 14 amino acids. After removal of 1 base from V and 7 bases from J, the junction contained 5 bases not matched to a gene. Germline V gene sequence: CDR1 SGHTA, CDR2 FQGNSA. This CDR3 is CASSLGAQGNTQYF. CDR3 bases: TGTGCCAGCAGCTTAGGAGCACAGGGGAATACGCAGTATTTT. The full variable domain, rest sourced from reference TRBV7-2 and TRBJ2-3, is GAGVSQSPSNKVTEKGKDVELRCDPISGHTALYWYRQSLGQGLEFLIYFQGNSAPDKSGLPSDRFSAERTGGSVSTLTIQRTQQEDSAVYLCASSLGAQGNTQYFGPGTRLTVL.

This chain uses TRBV5-1 with TRBJ1-5; the match to TRBD1 covers 11 bases. The J segment lost 5 bases and the V segment lost 4 bases, leaving 2 bases of the junction unmatched. Germline lookup yields CDR1 SGHRS and CDR2 YFSETQ. This CDR3 region has 14 residues. The CDR3 sequence: CASSRTGGDQPQHF. The CDR3 coding sequence is TGCGCCAGCAGCCGGACAGGGGGCGATCAGCCCCAGCATTTT.

V usage is TRBV2 and J usage is TRBJ2-1; 14 nucleotides match TRBD2. The CDR3 contains 15 residues. Germline V gene data show CDR1 as SNHLY and CDR2 as FYNNEI. The trim removed 5 bases at V and 7 bases at J, leaving 4 bases unmatched. CDR3 coding DNA: TGTGCCAGCAGTCTGACTAGCGGGGGGGGAAATGAGCAGTTCTTC. It codes for CASSLTSGGGNEQFF.

This chain uses TRBV11-2 with TRBJ2-7; the D gene is possibly TRBD1 (5 bases). The CDR3 extends over 14 amino acids. From germline, CDR1 is SGHAT and CDR2 FQNNGV. V lost 4 bases, J lost 8 bases, and 18 bases lay in between. CDR3 DNA: TGTGCCAGCAGCTCCCTTCGTGGGAAGGGGAAGCAGTACTTC. Protein sequence: CASSSLRGKGKQYF. The entire variable domain, with the rest obtained from reference TRBV11-2 and TRBJ2-7, is as follows: EAGVAQSPRYKIIEKRQSVAFWCNPISGHATLYWYQQILGQGPKLLIQFQNNGVVDDSQLPKDRFSAERLKGVDSTLKIQPAKLEDSAVYLCASSSLRGKGKQYFGPGTRLTVT.

This sequence joins TRBV18 and TRBJ2-4; the D gene is possibly TRBD1 (8 bases). Germline CDR1 KGHSH, CDR2 LQKENI. Trimming shortened V by 1 base and J by 9 bases, and 19 bases separated the two germline ends. CDR3 size: 16 residues. Here the CDR3 reads CASSPLTGGETVIQYF. The CDR3 DNA reads as TGTGCCAGCTCACCACTTACAGGGGGGGAAACCGTCATTCAGTACTTC.

The J gene is TRBJ1-2, the V gene TRBV7-9; no definite D call. Trimming left V 1 base short and J 2 bases short, with 14 bases between. The CDR3 runs to 16 residues. Germline lookup yields CDR1 SEHNR and CDR2 FQNEAQ (reference sequence). The DNA of the CDR3 is TGTGCCAGCAGCTTAGAAGGAAAGTTACGGAACTATGGCTACACCTTC. This sequence encodes CASSLEGKLRNYGYTF.

The chain links TRBV7-8 to TRBJ2-7; D not resolved. The V gene lost 1 base and the J gene lost 2 bases, with 9 bases spanning the gap. Looked up from germline, CDR1 is SGHVS and CDR2 is FQNEAQ. The CDR3 is made up of 14 amino acids. The CDR3 here is CASSLEATTYEQYF. The CDR3 region has the DNA TGTGCCAGCAGCTTAGAAGCTACGACCTACGAGCAGTACTTC.

The V gene is TRBV7-9, the J gene TRBJ2-1; D possibly corresponds to TRBD2 (5 bases). Germline V gene data show CDR1 as SEHNR and CDR2 as FQNEAQ (reference sequence). V lost 5 bases and J 5 bases, leaving 16 bases between the germline ends. This CDR3 is 15 amino acids long. CDR3: CASSPTTAGDNEQFF. CDR3 DNA: TGTGCCAGCAGCCCGACTACGGCCGGGGACAATGAGCAGTTCTTC.